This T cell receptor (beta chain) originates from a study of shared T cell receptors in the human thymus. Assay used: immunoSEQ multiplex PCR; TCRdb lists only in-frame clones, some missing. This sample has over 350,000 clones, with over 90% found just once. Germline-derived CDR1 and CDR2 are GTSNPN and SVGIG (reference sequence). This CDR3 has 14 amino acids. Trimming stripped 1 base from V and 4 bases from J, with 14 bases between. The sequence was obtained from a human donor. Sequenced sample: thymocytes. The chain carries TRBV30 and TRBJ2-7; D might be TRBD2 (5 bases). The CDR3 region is CAWSATTVGYEQYF. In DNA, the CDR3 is TGTGCCTGGAGTGCGACTACCGTCGGGTACGAGCAGTACTTC.